This TCR beta chain was documented in a study of T cell responses to AZD1222 COVID-19 vaccine. V trimming: 4 bases; J trimming: 8 bases; junction bases outside the gene matches: 10. Germline assignment: CDR1 SGHKS and CDR2 YYEKEE (reference sequence). This CDR3 is 14 amino acids long. The protocol was immunoSEQ multiplex PCR, while the TCRdb copy is restricted to in-frame clones and leaves out a portion. The sample lists some 280,000 clones, 90% to 95% occurring once. The source is an adult who received the AZD1222 COVID-19 vaccine. The source was peripheral blood, collected 28 days after the second AZD1222 dose. This rearrangement joins TRBV5-5 to TRBJ1-2, with 8 bases that match TRBD1. CDR3 amino acids: CASSIIQGARGYTF. CDR3 sequence (DNA): TGTGCCAGCAGCATAATTCAGGGGGCGCGAGGCTACACCTTC.